These T cell receptor beta chains were read from a single sample in a study of T cell changes during pregnancy in multiple sclerosis. Produced via immunoSEQ multiplex PCR; TCRdb's table is partial and in-frame only. The data hold approximately 70,000 clones, with approximately 92% observed a single time. This specimen consisted of peripheral blood, obtained in the first trimester of pregnancy. All receptors derive from a female donor with multiple sclerosis, enrolled in a pregnancy study. The CDR3 runs from the conserved cysteine through the conserved F or W. Each record gives: V gene, D gene, clone size, J gene, CDR3 protein, CDR3 DNA. The D gene is left open where the match is weak. A row's size may be missing; if present it is once, few, many or a size class.

>TRBV1|NA|once|TRBJ1-5
CTSSQVARGVNQPQHF
TGCACCAGCAGCCAAGTTGCCAGGGGCGTCAATCAGCCCCAGCATTTT
>TRBV28|TRBD1|NA|TRBJ1-1
CASSSRTGGSTEAFF
TGTGCCAGCAGTTCCCGGACAGGGGGCTCCACTGAAGCTTTCTTT
>TRBV6-1|NA|NA|TRBJ1-1
CASTSEAGAHRRAFF
TGTGCCAGCACCTCCGAGGCCGGAGCCCACCGAAGAGCTTTCTTT
>TRBV28|NA|once|TRBJ1-5
CASSLRSADSNQPQHF
TGTGCCAGCAGTTTGAGGTCAGCCGATAGCAATCAGCCCCAGCATTTT
>TRBV19|NA|NA|TRBJ1-2
CASTRVDRRQYGYTF
TGTGCCAGTACGCGCGTGGACAGACGACAATATGGCTACACCTTC
>TRBV19|TRBD2|NA|TRBJ2-2
CASSITGGPGELFF
TGTGCCAGTAGTATAACGGGAGGGCCCGGGGAGCTGTTTTTT
>TRBV28|NA|NA|TRBJ1-1
CASSLEGRGTEAFF
TGTGCCAGCAGTCTGGAGGGGCGCGGCACTGAAGCTTTCTTT
>TRBV5-1|NA|NA|TRBJ2-3
CASSLMAPTDTQYF
TGCGCCAGCAGCTTGATGGCACCCACAGATACGCAGTATTTT
>TRBV10-3|NA|NA|TRBJ1-4
CAISESGGTNEKLFF
TGTGCCATCAGTGAGTCCGGGGGAACTAATGAAAAACTGTTTTTT
>TRBV19|TRBD1|NA|TRBJ2-1
CASSSRGTGGRNEQFF
TGTGCCAGTAGTTCCCGCGGGACAGGGGGTAGGAATGAGCAGTTCTTC
>TRBV7-8|NA|NA|TRBJ2-3
CASSFPGLSTDTQYF
TGTGCCAGCAGCTTCCCCGGACTAAGCACAGATACGCAGTATTTT
>TRBV7-9|TRBD1|NA|TRBJ1-4
CASSLGLGGQKLFF
TGTGCCAGCAGCTTAGGGTTAGGGGGCCAAAAACTGTTTTTT
>TRBV19|NA|NA|TRBJ1-4
CASRITAVPNEKLFF
TGTGCCAGTAGGATCACAGCAGTCCCTAATGAAAAACTGTTTTTT
>TRBV28|TRBD1|NA|TRBJ2-7
CASSAWDRIYEQYF
TGTGCCAGCAGTGCCTGGGACAGGATCTACGAGCAGTACTTC
>TRBV9|NA|once|TRBJ2-7
CASSGTSGSGEQYF
TGTGCCAGCAGCGGGACATCAGGGTCGGGCGAGCAGTACTTC
>TRBV7-8|NA|NA|TRBJ1-2
CASSLGHERYGYTF
TGTGCCAGCAGCTTGGGGCATGAGCGCTATGGCTACACCTTC
>TRBV28|TRBD2|NA|TRBJ2-7
CASSAGGSSYEQYF
TGTGCCAGCTCGGCCGGCGGGAGCTCCTACGAGCAGTACTTC